The 17 T cell receptor beta chains given below trace back to one sample, sequenced in a study of blood T cell repertoires in COVID-19. Sequencing was performed with immunoSEQ multiplex PCR; in TCRdb, only in-frame clones are kept and a portion is missing. Among approximately 300,000 clones listed, approximately 85% were seen once. The specimen was peripheral blood. The receptors come from a human donor with COVID-19, enrolled during active disease. The donor label of this sample is uncertain.

The V gene is TRBV3-1 (or the pseudogene TRBV3-2), the J gene TRBJ2-5, with 9 bases fitting TRBD2. The CDR3 is 16 amino acids. The V and J ends lost 0 bases and 1 base, in that order; junction bases with no gene match: 3. Germline loops: CDR1 LGHDT, CDR2 YNNKEL (reference sequence). CDR3 residues: CASSQEGGGVQETQYF. The CDR3 nucleotides read TGTGCCAGCAGCCAAGAGGGCGGGGGGGTCCAAGAGACCCAGTACTTC.

There are a few counts of this clone. This chain joins TRBV19 and TRBJ1-1, with D possibly being TRBD1 (6 bases). The CDR3 extends over 14 amino acids. Trimming took off 4 bases at V and 1 base at J, with 10 bases between the two ends. Germline V gives CDR1 LNHDA, CDR2 SQIVND (reference sequence). This CDR3 is CASSKRTENTEAFF. CDR3 sequence (DNA): TGTGCCAGTAGTAAACGGACAGAGAACACTGAAGCTTTCTTT.

The rearrangement links TRBV9 to TRBJ2-5; TRBD2 agrees at 13 bases. Germline assignment: CDR1 SGDLS and CDR2 YYNGEE. Germline trimming cut 0 bases from V and 5 bases from J; bases unmatched to any gene: 7. The CDR3 runs 17 residues. The CDR3 spells CASSVALLAGGYETQYF. Here the CDR3 DNA reads TGTGCCAGCAGCGTAGCTTTACTAGCGGGAGGGTATGAGACCCAGTACTTC.

The chain combines TRBV7-2 with TRBJ2-4, with 8 bases identical to TRBD2. The CDR3 is 18 amino acids. V shed 9 bases, J shed 1 base, and the junction held 17 bases outside the gene matches. CDR1 SGHTA and CDR2 FQGNSA come from the germline V gene. In DNA, the CDR3 is TGTGCCAGTCGGGAGGGTTCGGGGAGGGCCCATGCCAAAAACATTCAGTACTTC. Translated: CASREGSGRAHAKNIQYF.

V usage is TRBV28 and J usage is TRBJ1-3, with TRBD1 matching over 8 bases. In germline, CDR1 is MDHEN, CDR2 SYDVKM. Trimming at V came to 4 bases and at J to 1 base, leaving 12 bases not matched to a gene. The CDR3 length is 18 residues. This chain's CDR3 is CASSSGTGTIGSGNTIYF. In DNA form, the CDR3 reads TGTGCCAGCAGTTCAGGGACAGGTACGATTGGATCTGGAAACACCATATATTTT.

This clone was recorded a few times. The V gene is TRBV14, the J gene TRBJ1-2, with D unclear. CDR1 SGHDN and CDR2 FVKESK come from the germline V gene. The CDR3 loop spans 18 amino acids. Trimming left V 3 bases short and J 2 bases short, with 22 bases between. The CDR3 reads CASSHPPVAGNSNYGYTF. In DNA, the CDR3 is TGTGCCAGCAGCCATCCCCCAGTTGCGGGCAACTCGAACTATGGCTACACCTTC.

The chain employs TRBV7-8 and TRBJ2-7, with D possibly being TRBD2 (6 bases). Germline CDR1 SGHVS, CDR2 FQNEAQ. V lost 1 base, J lost 7 bases, and 17 bases lay in between. The CDR3 runs to 15 residues. CDR3 protein: CASSLVDGSVTEQYF. Written as DNA, the CDR3 is TGTGCCAGCAGCTTAGTTGACGGGAGCGTCACTGAGCAGTACTTC.

This clone was seen repeatedly, ten times or more. The chain couples TRBV19 to TRBJ1-1; the D gene is possibly TRBD1 (6 bases). Germline V lookup: CDR1 LNHDA, CDR2 SQIVND (reference sequence). The length of the CDR3 is 12 residues. V was shortened by 8 bases and J by 4 bases, with 11 bases between the two germline ends. For the CDR3, the DNA is TGTGCCAGTCAGGGGTTTGGCACTGAAGCTTTCTTT. This sequence encodes CASQGFGTEAFF. Full variable domain (remainder filled in from reference TRBV19 and TRBJ1-1): DGGITQSPKYLFRKEGQNVTLSCEQNLNHDAMYWYRQDPGQGLRLIYYSQIVNDFQKGDIAEGYSVSREKKESFPLTVTSAQKNPTAFYLCASQGFGTEAFFGQGTRLTVV.

The chain uses TRBV11-2 and TRBJ2-7; the D gene is possibly TRBD1 (5 bases). Per germline, CDR1 SGHAT and CDR2 FQNNGV. V was pared by 5 bases and J by 0 bases, with 14 bases between. The CDR3 has 15 residues. The CDR3 DNA is TGTGCCAGCAGCCCCGACAGCCAAAGCTCCTACGAGCAGTACTTC. The encoded protein is CASSPDSQSSYEQYF.

V is TRBV7-2 and J is TRBJ1-2; D unclear. In germline, CDR1 is SGHTA, CDR2 FQGNSA. The CDR3 is 13 amino acids. V dropped 4 bases and J dropped 3 bases, with 9 bases sitting between them. CDR3 DNA sequence: TGTGCCAGCAGCTCTCCTACAGACTATGGCTACACCTTC. Translated: CASSSPTDYGYTF.

The chain carries TRBV7-9 and TRBJ2-3; D not resolved. This CDR3 contains 14 residues. The V end lost 3 bases, the J end lost 2 bases, and 9 bases lay between the germline ends. In germline, CDR1 is SEHNR, CDR2 FQNEAQ (reference sequence). CDR3: CASSFPGVTDTQYF. In DNA, the CDR3 is TGTGCCAGCAGCTTTCCTGGAGTCACAGATACGCAGTATTTT.

The rearrangement uses TRBV6-5 and TRBJ2-7; tentative D call: TRBD2 (6 bases). This CDR3 is 14 amino acids long. Germline-derived CDR1 and CDR2 are MNHEY and SVGAGI. Trimming stripped 6 bases from V and 1 base from J, with 13 bases between. The CDR3 loop is CASRSRDWSYEQYF. The CDR3 nucleotides read TGTGCCAGCAGAAGCCGGGACTGGTCCTACGAGCAGTACTTC.

The V and J genes are TRBV10-2 and TRBJ1-5; D uncertain. This CDR3 is 12 amino acids long. Germline V gene lookup returns CDR1 WSHSY and CDR2 SAAADI. V dropped 2 bases and J dropped 11 bases, with 10 bases sitting between them. The CDR3 region has the DNA TGCGCCAGCAGTGAGGAGGGAAGGTCCCAGCATTTT. Its translation is CASSEEGRSQHF.

The rearrangement uses TRBV30 and TRBJ1-5, with 10 bases matching TRBD1. V trimming: 0 bases; J trimming: 6 bases; junction bases outside the gene matches: 5. The CDR3 contains 15 residues. Germline values: CDR1 GTSNPN, CDR2 SVGIG (reference sequence). CDR3 sequence: CAWSVMGTGVQPQHF. CDR3 sequence (DNA): TGTGCCTGGAGTGTAATGGGGACAGGGGTTCAGCCCCAGCATTTT.

This chain joins TRBV7-8 and TRBJ1-1; 7 bases are a match to TRBD1. V shed 1 base, J shed 5 bases, and the junction held 10 bases outside the gene matches. The CDR3 extends over 16 amino acids. From germline, CDR1 is SGHVS and CDR2 FQNEAQ. The CDR3 region has the DNA TGTGCCAGCAGCTTAGGGCCAGGGGGGCGCATTACTGAAGCTTTCTTT. Translated: CASSLGPGGRITEAFF.

The rearrangement joins TRBV9 to TRBJ1-3; D is ambiguous. CDR3 length equals 15 residues. V lost 0 bases to trimming and J lost 8 bases, with 15 bases between them. Germline CDR1 and CDR2: SGDLS and YYNGEE. CDR3 region: CASSVGTGQRDTIYF. CDR3 DNA: TGTGCCAGCAGCGTAGGAACCGGCCAGAGGGACACCATATATTTT.

V and J are TRBV19 and TRBJ2-1; TRBD1 aligns across 9 bases. Germline V lookup: CDR1 LNHDA, CDR2 SQIVND (reference sequence). Trimming at V came to 5 bases and at J to 15 bases, leaving 14 bases not matched to a gene. The CDR3 runs to 14 residues. The CDR3 loop is CASSYEYLGQGLFF. The CDR3, as DNA: TGTGCCAGTAGTTATGAATATTTGGGACAGGGTTTGTTCTTC.